This TCR beta chain was obtained from a study of T cells in Graves' hyperthyroidism and ophthalmopathy (dated by TCRdb to about 2019). A note on the overall study: Peripheral blood samples were taken at initial diagnosis, before any treatment was given. To identify distinguishing TCR V-J signatures, a discovery cohort of about 100 patients was used, comprising 40 to 45 with Graves' ophthalmopathy and 57 with stable Graves' hyperthyroidism. An independent validation cohort of under 20 hyperthyroidism patients and approximately 16 patients who later progressed to ophthalmopathy tested prospective prediction of ophthalmopathy. The 95 to 100 discovery patients were divided at random into training and test sets in a 7:3 ratio. The study also compared thyroid tissue and blood T-cell repertoires from several Graves' hyperthyroidism patients. Following sampling, methimazole starting at 30 mg daily was given to hyperthyroidism patients, and high-dose intravenous methylprednisolone was given to ophthalmopathy patients. The paper reports TCR Vbeta CDR3 sequencing of approximately 140 peripheral blood samples: approximately 41 ophthalmopathy, approximately 74 hyperthyroidism and approximately 17 progressor patients. Summary of the overall study and its limitations: Sample size was not statistically predetermined, and blinding of investigators to group allocation was not performed. In validation, progression to ophthalmopathy was predicted by the model with 65% to 71% sensitivity and roughly 72% specificity, a median of about 6.8 months before onset. Ophthalmopathy was separated from stable hyperthyroidism by a 13 V-J signature model, with about 88% sensitivity and 81% to 82% specificity obtained in cross-validation and 80%/75% obtained in testing. Most expanded thyroid clonotypes (frequency above 0.001) were also detected in blood, a finding suggesting that blood repertoires may reflect thyroid immune responses.

Moderately to severely active disease, a Clinical Activity Score of at least 3, a NOSPECS grade of at least 4, and a duration under 3 months were present in ophthalmopathy patients. The study excluded patients with uncontrolled infections, other autoimmune diseases, pregnancy or lactation. Diagnoses were based on clinical symptoms, serum thyroxine and TRAb, thyroid ultrasound and orbital computed tomography. PBMCs were separated from approximately 10 ml of fresh peripheral blood using Ficoll-Paque density gradient centrifugation. Total RNA was extracted using Trizol reagent, and RNA quality was assessed on an Agilent 2100 Bioanalyzer. This clonotype appeared many times. Its antigen is not yet known. Base qualities are not provided; no much larger clone lies one nucleotide away. Amplification of TCR beta CDR3 regions was carried out from RNA transcripts. For the first round of RT-PCR on the TCR CDR3, the HTBI primer set was used together with the Qiagen OneStep RT-PCR kit. A second multiplex PCR round built the libraries, followed by size selection and purification. The libraries were sequenced on an Illumina HiSeq2000 using paired-end 100 bp reads. The authors' analysis ran thus. SOAPnuke was used to process the raw data, with reads discarded if the reads contained adapters or uncalled bases, had a mean Phred below 15, or lacked an exact constant-primer or identifier match. High-quality paired reads were merged with COPE v1.2.5, and unique nucleotide sequences were defined as clonotypes. Clonotypes were aligned to IMGT TRBV, TRBD and TRBJ reference segments using MiTCR v1.1. Only V-J combinations with frequency above 0.0001, covering roughly 99% of repertoires, were analysed. A TCS score was defined as the ratio of F50 (clonal expansion) to E x V (chaos), with BLOSUM62-based TCRdist applied between CDR3 peptides within each V-J. Welch's t-statistics and random forest reduced some 510 V-J features to under 15, which were used in a naive Bayes classifier (R e1071). The public reads were reanalyzed by TCRdb: fastp trimming at Q25, MiXCR alignment, in-frame beta chains only. Entries that share a CDR3 protein sequence are merged under the most common genes and DNA. These V and J calls rely on TCRdb rather than the paper's analysis. This sample holds hundreds of thousands of distinct CDR3 sequences; roughly 15% were observed only once. The ten largest clones add up to roughly a fifth of the sample.

The sequence was obtained from a woman aged 55-69 years with Graves' ophthalmopathy. Sequenced material: blood.

The DNA sequence is given as TGCGCCAGCAGCTTGGGGGAACTAGCGGGAATGAAGCAGTACTTC. Translation gives CASSLGELAGMKQYF. The sequence links TRBV5-1 to TRBJ2-7, with 10 central nucleotides matching TRBD2. Including the terminal cysteine and phenylalanine, the CDR3 comprises 15 residues. Kept here is only the CDR3 DNA, which spans 45 bases and is read in frame from base 1. Sequences SGHRS (CDR1) and YFSETQ (CDR2) are obtained from the germline V gene. After removal of 0 bases from V and 8 bases from J, the junction retains 8 bases not matched to a gene.